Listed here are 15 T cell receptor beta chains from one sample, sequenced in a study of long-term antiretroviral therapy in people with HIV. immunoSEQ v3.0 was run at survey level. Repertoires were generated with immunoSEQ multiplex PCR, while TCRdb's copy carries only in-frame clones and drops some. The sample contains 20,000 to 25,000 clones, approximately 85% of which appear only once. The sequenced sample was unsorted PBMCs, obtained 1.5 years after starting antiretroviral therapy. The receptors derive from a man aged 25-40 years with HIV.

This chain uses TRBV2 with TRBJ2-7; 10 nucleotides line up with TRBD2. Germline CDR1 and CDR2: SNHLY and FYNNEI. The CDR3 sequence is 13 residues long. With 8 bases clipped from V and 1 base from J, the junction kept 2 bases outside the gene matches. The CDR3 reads CASERGGSYEQYF. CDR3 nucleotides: TGTGCCAGCGAGCGGGGGGGTTCCTACGAGCAGTACTTC.

The CDR3 spells CASSVTAPDEQFF. CDR3 DNA sequence: TGTGCCAGCAGTGTTACAGCTCCGGATGAGCAGTTCTTC. The chain uses TRBV6-1 and TRBJ2-1; D uncertain. This CDR3 has 13 amino acids. The germline gives CDR1 MNHNS, CDR2 SASEGT. The ends were cut back, 4 bases at V and 8 bases at J, with 12 bases in the middle.

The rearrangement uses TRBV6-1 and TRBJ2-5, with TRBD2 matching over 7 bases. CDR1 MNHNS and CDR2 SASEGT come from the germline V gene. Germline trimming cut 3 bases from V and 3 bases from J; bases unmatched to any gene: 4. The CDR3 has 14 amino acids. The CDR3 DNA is TGTGCCAGCAGTGAGGGGGGAGGGAAAGAGACCCAGTACTTC. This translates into CASSEGGGKETQYF.

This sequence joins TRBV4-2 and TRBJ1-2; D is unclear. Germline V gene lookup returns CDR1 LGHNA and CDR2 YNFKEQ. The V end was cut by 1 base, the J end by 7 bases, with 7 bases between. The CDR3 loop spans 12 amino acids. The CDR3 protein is CASSQGRTGYTF. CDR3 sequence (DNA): TGTGCCAGCAGCCAAGGGAGGACTGGCTACACCTTC.

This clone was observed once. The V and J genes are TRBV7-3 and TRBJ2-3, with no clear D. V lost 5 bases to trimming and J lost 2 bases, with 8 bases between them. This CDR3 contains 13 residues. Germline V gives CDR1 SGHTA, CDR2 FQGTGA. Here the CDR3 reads CASSPSLTDTQYF. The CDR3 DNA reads TGTGCCAGCAGCCCCTCCCTCACAGATACGCAGTATTTT.

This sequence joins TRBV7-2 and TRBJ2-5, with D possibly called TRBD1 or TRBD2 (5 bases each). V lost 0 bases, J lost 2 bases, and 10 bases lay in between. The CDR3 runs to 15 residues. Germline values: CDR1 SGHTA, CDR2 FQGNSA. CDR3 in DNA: TGTGCCAGCAGCTTAGCGGGGGTCCGACAAGAGACCCAGTACTTC. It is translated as CASSLAGVRQETQYF.

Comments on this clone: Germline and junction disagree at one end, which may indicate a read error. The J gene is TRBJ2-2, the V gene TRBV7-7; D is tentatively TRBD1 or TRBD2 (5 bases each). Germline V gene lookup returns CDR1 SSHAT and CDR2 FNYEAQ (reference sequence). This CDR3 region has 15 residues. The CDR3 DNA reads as TGTGCTAGCAGCTTAACCGGGACCAACACCGGGGAGCTGTTTTTT. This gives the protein CASSLTGTNTGELFF.

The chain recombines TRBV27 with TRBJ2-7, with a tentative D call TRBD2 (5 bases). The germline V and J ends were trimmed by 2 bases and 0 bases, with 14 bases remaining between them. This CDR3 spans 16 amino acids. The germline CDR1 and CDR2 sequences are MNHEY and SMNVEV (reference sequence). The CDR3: CASSLTLVTTSYEQYF. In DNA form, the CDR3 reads TGTGCCAGCAGTTTAACACTAGTGACTACCTCCTACGAGCAGTACTTC.

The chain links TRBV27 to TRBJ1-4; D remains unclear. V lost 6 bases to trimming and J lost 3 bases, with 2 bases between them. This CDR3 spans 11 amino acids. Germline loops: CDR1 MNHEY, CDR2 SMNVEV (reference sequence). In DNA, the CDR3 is TGTGCCAGCAGCTCTAATGAAAAACTGTTTTTT. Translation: CASSSNEKLFF.

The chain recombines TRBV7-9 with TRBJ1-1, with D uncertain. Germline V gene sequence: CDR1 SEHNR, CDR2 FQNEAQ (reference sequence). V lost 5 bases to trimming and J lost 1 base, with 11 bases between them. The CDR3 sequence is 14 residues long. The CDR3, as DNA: TGTGCCAGCAGCCCTCCTTTGCGGAACACTGAAGCTTTCTTT. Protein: CASSPPLRNTEAFF.

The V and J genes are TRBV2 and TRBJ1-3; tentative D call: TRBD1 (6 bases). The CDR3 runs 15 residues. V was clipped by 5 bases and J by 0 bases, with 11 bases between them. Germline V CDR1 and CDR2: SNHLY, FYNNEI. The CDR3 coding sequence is TGTGCCAGCAGTAACGACAGGAGCTCTGGAAACACCATATATTTT. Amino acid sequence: CASSNDRSSGNTIYF.

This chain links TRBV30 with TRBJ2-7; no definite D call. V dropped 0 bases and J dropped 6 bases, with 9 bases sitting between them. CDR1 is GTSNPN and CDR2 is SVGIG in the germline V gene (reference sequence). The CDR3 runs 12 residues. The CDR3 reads CAWSVSLSEQYF. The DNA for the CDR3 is TGTGCCTGGAGTGTAAGCCTCTCCGAGCAGTACTTC.

For the CDR3, the DNA is TGTGCCAGCAGACAGGGGGGGACAGATACGCAGTATTTT. Protein: CASRQGGTDTQYF. The chain couples TRBV6-1 to TRBJ2-3; maybe TRBD1 (8 bases). Trimming removed 6 bases at V and 3 bases at J, with 10 bases between. The CDR3 extends over 13 amino acids. Per the germline V gene, CDR1 is MNHNS and CDR2 is SASEGT.

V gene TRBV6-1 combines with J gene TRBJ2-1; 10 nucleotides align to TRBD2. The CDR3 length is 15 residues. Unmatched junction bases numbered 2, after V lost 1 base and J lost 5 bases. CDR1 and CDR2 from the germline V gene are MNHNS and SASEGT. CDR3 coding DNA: TGTGCCAGCAGTGAAGGGACTAGCGGCCACAATGAGCAGTTCTTC. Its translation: CASSEGTSGHNEQFF.

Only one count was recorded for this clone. The CDR3 here is CASSPLAGNTGELFF. DNA of the CDR3: TGTGCCAGCTCACCCCTAGCGGGGAACACCGGGGAGCTGTTTTTT. J is TRBJ2-2 and V is TRBV18; TRBD2 matches at 8 bases. J was trimmed by 1 base and V by 3 bases; bases with no gene match: 1. This CDR3 comprises 15 residues. CDR1 and CDR2 from the germline V gene are KGHSH and LQKENI.